This T cell receptor beta chain was retrieved from a study of early T cells in non-severe SARS-CoV-2 infection. CDR1 is SGHRS and CDR2 is YFSETQ in the germline V gene. The CDR3 contains 13 residues. The V end was cut by 3 bases, the J end by 3 bases, with 9 bases between. Each CDR3 protein gets one entry after TCRdb re-called the 5' RACE reads with MiXCR. The data show tens of thousands of distinct CDR3 sequences, around an eighth seen once. Sample: whole blood. This sequence joins TRBV5-1 and TRBJ1-2; D gene uncertain. This TCR was recovered from an adult who was a healthcare worker with PCR-confirmed SARS-CoV-2 infection or an uninfected control (not recorded which). The CDR3: CASSSQSYYGYTF. The CDR3 region has the DNA TGCGCCAGCAGCTCTCAGTCTTACTATGGCTACACCTTC.